This T cell receptor beta chain is from a study of T-cell reconstitution after alpha-beta-depleted transplantation in children. Findings and limits, study-wide: Several hundred expanded graft clones reportedly gave rise to the alpha-beta T cells present about two months after transplant. T-cell numbers and diversity one year post-transplant derived largely from freshly generated T cells.

Only a few counts were recorded for this clonotype. Its antigen is unknown. Unique molecular identifiers were incorporated when the TCRbeta library was constructed. TCRdb redid the calling of the PCR reads with MiXCR, one entry per CDR3 protein. Of about 980,000 distinct CDR3 sequences listed, roughly 29% are singletons. The CDR3 totals 15 residues. Germline loops: CDR1 SNHLY, CDR2 FYNNEI. The germline V and J ends were trimmed by 5 bases and 1 base, with 14 bases remaining between them. Sequencing was performed on PBMCs, mostly from graft donor cells, taken 360 days after TCRalphabeta/CD19-depleted stem cell transplant. This clonotype was sampled from a boy less than two years old who had a stem cell transplant for SCID, so the T cells may come from the graft donor. This chain links TRBV2 with TRBJ1-1; the D gene is possibly TRBD1 (6 bases). The CDR3 DNA reads as TGTGCCAGCAGTCCGACGGGAGGGGGGAACACTGAAGCTTTCTTT. Translating gives CASSPTGGGNTEAFF.